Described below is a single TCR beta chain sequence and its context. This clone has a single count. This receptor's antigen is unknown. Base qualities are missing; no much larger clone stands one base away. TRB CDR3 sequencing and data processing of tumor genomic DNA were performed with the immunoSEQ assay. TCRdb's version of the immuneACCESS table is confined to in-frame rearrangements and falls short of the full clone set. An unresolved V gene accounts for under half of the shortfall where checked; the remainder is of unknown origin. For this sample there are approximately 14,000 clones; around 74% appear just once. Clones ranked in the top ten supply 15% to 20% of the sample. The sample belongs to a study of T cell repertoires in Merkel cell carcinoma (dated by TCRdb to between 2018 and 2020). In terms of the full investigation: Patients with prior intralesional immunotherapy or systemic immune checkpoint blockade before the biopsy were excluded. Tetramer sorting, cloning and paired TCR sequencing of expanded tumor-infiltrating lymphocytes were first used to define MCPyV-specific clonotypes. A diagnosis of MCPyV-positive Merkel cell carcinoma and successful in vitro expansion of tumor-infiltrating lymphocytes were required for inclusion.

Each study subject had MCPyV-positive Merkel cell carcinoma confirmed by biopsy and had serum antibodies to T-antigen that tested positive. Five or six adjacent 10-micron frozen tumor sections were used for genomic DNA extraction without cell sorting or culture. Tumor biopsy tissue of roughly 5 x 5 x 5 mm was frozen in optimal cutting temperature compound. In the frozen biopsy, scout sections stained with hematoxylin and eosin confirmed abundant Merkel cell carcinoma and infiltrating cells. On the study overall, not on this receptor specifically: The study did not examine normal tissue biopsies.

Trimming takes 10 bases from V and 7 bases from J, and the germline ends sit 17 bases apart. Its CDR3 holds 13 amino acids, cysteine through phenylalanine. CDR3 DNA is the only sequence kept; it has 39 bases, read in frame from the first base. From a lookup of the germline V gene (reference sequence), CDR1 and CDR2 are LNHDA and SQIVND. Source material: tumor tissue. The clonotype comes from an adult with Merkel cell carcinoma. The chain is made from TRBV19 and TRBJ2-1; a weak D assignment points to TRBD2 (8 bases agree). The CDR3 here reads CATFGGGQNEQFF. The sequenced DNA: TGTGCCACCTTCGGGGGGGGACAGAATGAGCAGTTCTTC.